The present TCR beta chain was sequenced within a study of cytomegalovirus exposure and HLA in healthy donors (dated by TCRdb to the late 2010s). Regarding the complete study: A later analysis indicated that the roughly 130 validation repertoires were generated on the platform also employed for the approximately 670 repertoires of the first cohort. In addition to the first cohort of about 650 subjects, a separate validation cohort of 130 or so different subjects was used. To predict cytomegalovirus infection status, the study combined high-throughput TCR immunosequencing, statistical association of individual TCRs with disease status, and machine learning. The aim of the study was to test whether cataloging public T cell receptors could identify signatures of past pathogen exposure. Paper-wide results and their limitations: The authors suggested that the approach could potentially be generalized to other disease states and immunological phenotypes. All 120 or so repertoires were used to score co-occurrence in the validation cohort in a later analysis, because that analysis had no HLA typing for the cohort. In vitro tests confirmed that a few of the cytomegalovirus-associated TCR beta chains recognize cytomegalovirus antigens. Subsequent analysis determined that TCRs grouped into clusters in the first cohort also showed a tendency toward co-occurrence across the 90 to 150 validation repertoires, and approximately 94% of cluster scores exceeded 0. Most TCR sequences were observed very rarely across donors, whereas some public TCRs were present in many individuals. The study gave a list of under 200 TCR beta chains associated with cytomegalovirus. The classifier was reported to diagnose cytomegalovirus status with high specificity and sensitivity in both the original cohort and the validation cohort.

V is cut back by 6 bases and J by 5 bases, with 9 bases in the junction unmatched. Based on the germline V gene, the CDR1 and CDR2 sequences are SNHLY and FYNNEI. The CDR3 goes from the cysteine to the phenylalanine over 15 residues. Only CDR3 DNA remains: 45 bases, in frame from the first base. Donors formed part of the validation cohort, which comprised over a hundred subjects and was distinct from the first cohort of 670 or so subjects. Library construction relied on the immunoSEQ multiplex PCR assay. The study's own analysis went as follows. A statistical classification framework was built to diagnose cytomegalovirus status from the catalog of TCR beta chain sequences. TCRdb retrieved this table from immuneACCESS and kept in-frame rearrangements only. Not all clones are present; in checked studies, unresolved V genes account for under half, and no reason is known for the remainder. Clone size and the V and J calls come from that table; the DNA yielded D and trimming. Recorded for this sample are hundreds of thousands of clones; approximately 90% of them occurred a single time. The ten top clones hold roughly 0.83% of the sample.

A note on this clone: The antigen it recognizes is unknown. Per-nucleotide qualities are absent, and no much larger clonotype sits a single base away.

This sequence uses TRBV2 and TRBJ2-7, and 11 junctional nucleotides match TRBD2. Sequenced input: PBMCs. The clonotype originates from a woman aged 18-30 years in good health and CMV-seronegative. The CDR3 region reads CASSATSGVAHEQYF. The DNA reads TGTGCCAGCAGCGCGACTAGCGGGGTTGCCCACGAGCAGTACTTC.